This T cell receptor beta chain originates from a study of resident and recirculating memory T cells in vitiligo (dated by TCRdb to the late 2010s). Context from the whole study: For TCR beta sequencing, each of a few stable vitiligo patients provided PBMCs and epidermis from shave biopsies taken at two lesional sites and two nonlesional sites. Samples were homogenized without cell sorting just before genomic DNA extraction with the Qiagen DNeasy Blood & Tissue Kit. Human TCR beta sequencing was used to test whether specific clones in lesional vitiligo skin differed from clones in nonlesional skin and blood.

As for this clone: What this receptor recognizes is not known. Per-base quality was not reported, and no clone a single base away is much larger than it.

What the research found in general, with its limitations: Clonality was not the same from one vitiligo lesion to another, and no unique dominant TCR clone turned up. TCR sequences were not found to be conserved across biopsy sites or patients, suggesting that different lesions are infiltrated by different T cell clones, a pattern described as private specificity. Mechanistic studies in the future are needed to assess how much the detected T cell clones and the human Trm pools versus Tcm pools each contribute. Even within a single patient, overlap and correlation analysis found no significant repertoire overlap between any biopsies apart from each lesion compared with itself.

From cysteine to phenylalanine, the CDR3 is 17 amino acids long. Only the CDR3 DNA is retained, 51 bases long and in frame from the first base. The V and J ends are trimmed by 2 bases and 3 bases, leaving 18 bases between them. From a lookup of the germline V gene, CDR1 and CDR2 are SGHVS and FQNEAQ. TCR beta chains were amplified from genomic DNA using the immunoSEQ hsTCRB kit. The immunoSEQ service ran the sequencing of the TCR beta libraries on an Illumina MiSeq instrument. In the authors' own workflow: The immunoSEQ Analyzer was used to analyze the repertoire data. The table comes from immuneACCESS by way of TCRdb, which keeps in-frame sequences with V and J called. Part of the clones is missing from these tables; in studies checked, under half for an unresolved V gene and the rest for unknown reasons. The DNA was the basis for D and trimming; V, J and clone size are from that table. The sample records fewer than 85,000 clones, under 95% of which are singletons. In total, the top ten clones hold around 5.1% of the sample.

Stable vitiligo was defined as no change in lesions over the previous 6 months. Stable patients also had to lack confetti depigmentation, a clinical sign of active vitiligo. Anyone who had been treated within the previous three months was excluded from the study. Ficoll density gradient centrifugation was used to isolate PBMCs from heparinized blood, after which the PBMCs were flash-frozen. Sequences were obtained from blood. The rearrangement combines TRBV7-8 with TRBJ2-3; too little of a D gene remains to name it. The receptor comes from a male donor with vitiligo. DNA sequence: TGTGCCAGCAGCTTAACCCGGGTGTATAGTAGGACAGATACGCAGTATTTT. This sequence encodes CASSLTRVYSRTDTQYF.